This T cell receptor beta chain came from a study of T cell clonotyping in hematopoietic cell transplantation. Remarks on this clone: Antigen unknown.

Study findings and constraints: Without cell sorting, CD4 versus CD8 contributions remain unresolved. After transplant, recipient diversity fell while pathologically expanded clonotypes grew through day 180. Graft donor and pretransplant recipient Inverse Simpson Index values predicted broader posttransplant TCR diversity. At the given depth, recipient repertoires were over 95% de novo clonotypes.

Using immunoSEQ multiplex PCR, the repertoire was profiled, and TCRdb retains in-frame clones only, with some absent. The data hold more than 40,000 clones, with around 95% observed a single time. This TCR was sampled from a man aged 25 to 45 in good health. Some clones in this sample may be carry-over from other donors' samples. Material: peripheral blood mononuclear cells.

The CDR3 protein is CSARQGSGSAEAFF. In DNA, the CDR3 is TGCAGCGCCAGACAGGGTTCGGGTAGCGCTGAAGCTTTCTTT. The chain employs TRBV29-1 and TRBJ1-1, with 7 bases matching TRBD1. Germline CDR1 SQVTM, CDR2 ANQGSEA. V gave up 7 bases and J gave up 6 bases; unmatched junction bases: 14. This CDR3 is built from 14 residues.